These T cell receptor beta chains were read from a single sample in a study of identical twins. TCRdb ran MiXCR on the 5' RACE reads and lists one entry per CDR3 protein. The profile shows some 1,700,000 distinct CDR3 sequences, around 29% of them singletons. Sequencing was performed on cord blood. The receptors were gathered from a newborn girl in good health. The CDR3 runs from the conserved cysteine through the conserved F or W. A D gene is named only where the DNA matches it firmly. Clone size is not always given. Where it is, it says once, few, many or a class for expanded clones.

TRBV20-1	few	TRBJ1-5	-	CSASGQGDQPQHF	TGCAGTGCTTCTGGACAAGGGGATCAGCCCCAGCATTTT
TRBV15	-	TRBJ2-6	-	CATSRGKGTSGANVLTF	TGTGCCACCAGCAGAGGGAAAGGGACCTCTGGGGCCAACGTCCTGACTTTC
TRBV5-1	-	TRBJ1-4	-	CASSWGTQATNEKLFF	TGCGCCAGCAGCTGGGGGACTCAGGCAACTAATGAAAAACTGTTTTTT
TRBV12-3/TRBV12-4	-	TRBJ2-3	-	CASSPLRVSTDTQYF	TGTGCCAGCAGCCCTCTGCGGGTTAGCACAGATACGCAGTATTTT
TRBV20-1	-	TRBJ2-1	TRBD2	CSARTSGSWDEQFF	TGCAGTGCTAGGACTAGCGGGAGTTGGGATGAGCAGTTCTTC
TRBV4-1	-	TRBJ2-3	TRBD2	CASSQISGSTTDTQYF	TGCGCCAGCAGCCAGATTAGCGGGAGTACGACAGATACGCAGTATTTT
TRBV2	-	TRBJ1-1	-	CASGEMGSTEAFF	TGTGCCAGCGGCGAAATGGGGTCTACTGAAGCTTTCTTT
TRBV12-3/TRBV12-4	-	TRBJ2-5	TRBD2	CASSVQTSGYYNEQYF	TGTGCCAGCAGTGTCCAGACTAGCGGGTACTACAATGAGCAGTACTTC
TRBV25-1	few	TRBJ1-2	-	CASSEYRSKGTDSNYGYTF	TGTGCCAGCAGTGAATATCGGTCCAAGGGCACCGACTCTAACTATGGCTACACCTTC
TRBV7-2	many	TRBJ1-2	TRBD1	CASSWTGEYGYTF	TGTGCCAGCAGTTGGACAGGGGAGTATGGCTACACCTTC
TRBV2	few	TRBJ1-2	TRBD1	CASSAIGTGGNGYTF	TGTGCCAGCAGTGCGATCGGGACAGGGGGCAATGGCTACACCTTC
TRBV6-1	few	TRBJ2-1	TRBD2	CATTGLAGGSYNEQFF	TGTGCCACCACCGGACTAGCGGGAGGTTCCTACAATGAGCAGTTCTTC
TRBV12-3/TRBV12-4	few	TRBJ1-1	-	CASSQDTRTTEAFF	TGTGCCAGCAGTCAAGACACTCGGACCACTGAAGCTTTCTTT
TRBV5-1	few	TRBJ2-3	-	CASSFWSSTDTQYF	TGCGCCAGCAGCTTTTGGAGCTCCACAGATACGCAGTATTTT
TRBV12-3/TRBV12-4	few	TRBJ2-2	-	CASSFRGGPNTGELFF	TGTGCCAGCAGTTTCAGGGGGGGGCCGAACACCGGGGAGCTGTTTTTT
TRBV7-8	-	TRBJ2-2	-	CASSVVQRWSTGELFF	TGTGCCAGCAGCGTGGTTCAGAGATGGAGCACCGGGGAGCTGTTTTTT
TRBV27	-	TRBJ2-2	TRBD2	CASSRGLAGPGELFF	TGTGCCAGCAGTCGCGGACTAGCGGGGCCCGGGGAGCTGTTTTTT
TRBV7-9	-	TRBJ2-5	-	CASSLVVGLIETQYF	TGTGCCAGCAGCTTAGTCGTAGGACTTATAGAGACCCAGTACTTC
TRBV6-1	few	TRBJ1-2	-	CASTAGRDYGYTF	TGTGCCAGCACGGCAGGGCGAGACTATGGCTACACCTTC
TRBV4-1	-	TRBJ1-1	-	CASSLDLTRTEAFF	TGCGCCAGCAGCCTTGACCTGACAAGAACTGAAGCTTTCTTT
TRBV28	-	TRBJ2-7	-	CASSLAALGTSYEQYF	TGTGCCAGCAGTCTTGCGGCCCTAGGGACCTCCTACGAGCAGTACTTC
TRBV5-4	few	TRBJ1-2	-	CASSDGQLANYGYTF	TGTGCCAGCAGCGACGGACAGTTAGCTAACTATGGCTACACCTTC
TRBV5-5	-	TRBJ2-3	-	CASSFATTTDTQYF	TGTGCCAGCAGCTTTGCGACGACCACAGATACGCAGTATTTT
TRBV21-1	-	TRBJ1-5	-	CASSKEGPLEGIFGNQPQHF	TGTGCCAGCAGCAAAGAGGGCCCCTTGGAGGGTATTTTCGGCAATCAGCCCCAGCATTTT
TRBV7-2	-	TRBJ2-3	-	CASSPSRGYTDTQYF	TGTGCCAGCAGCCCCTCTAGAGGTTACACAGATACGCAGTATTTT
TRBV3-1	many	TRBJ2-1	TRBD2	CASSQESGSSYNEQFF	TGTGCCAGCAGCCAAGAAAGCGGGAGCTCCTACAATGAGCAGTTCTTC
TRBV29-1	-	TRBJ2-1	TRBD1	CSVGQGNNEQFF	TGCAGCGTCGGACAGGGTAACAATGAGCAGTTCTTC
TRBV10-3	many	TRBJ2-1	TRBD2	CAISESTSGYNEQFF	TGTGCCATCAGTGAGTCGACTAGCGGTTACAATGAGCAGTTCTTC
TRBV28	few	TRBJ2-1	TRBD2	CASSLEGLAGEQFF	TGTGCCAGCAGTTTAGAGGGACTAGCGGGTGAGCAGTTCTTC
TRBV5-6	-	TRBJ2-1	TRBD1	CASTRQGLYNEQFF	TGTGCCAGCACCCGACAGGGGCTCTACAATGAGCAGTTCTTC
TRBV12-3/TRBV12-4	once	TRBJ2-3	TRBD2	CAGSKTSGRTYTQYF	TGTGCCGGCAGCAAGACTAGCGGGAGGACGTATACGCAGTATTTT
TRBV5-3	-	TRBJ1-1	-	CASGVVGTEAFF	TGTGCCAGCGGCGTAGTAGGCACTGAAGCTTTCTTT
TRBV20-1	few	TRBJ2-7	-	CSARELAAPTYEQYF	TGCAGTGCTAGAGAGTTGGCGGCCCCCACCTACGAGCAGTACTTC
TRBV3-1	many	TRBJ1-2	-	CASSQDRGGYGYTF	TGTGCCAGCAGCCAAGACAGGGGAGGCTATGGCTACACCTTC
TRBV7-9	-	TRBJ1-5	-	CASSLATSLGNQPLHF	TGTGCCAGCAGCCTCGCGACCTCCCTAGGGAATCAGCCCCTGCATTTT
TRBV16	-	TRBJ1-1	-	CASNRVNMNTEAFF	TGTGCCAGCAACCGGGTCAACATGAACACTGAAGCTTTCTTT
TRBV10-3	few	TRBJ2-1	TRBD1	CAITLGAGGAYNEQFF	TGTGCCATCACCTTGGGTGCAGGGGGCGCCTACAATGAGCAGTTCTTC
TRBV2	few	TRBJ1-2	-	CASSREADGYTF	TGTGCCAGCAGCCGGGAAGCGGACGGCTACACCTTC
TRBV28	many	TRBJ2-5	-	CASTQSETQYF	TGTGCCAGCACTCAGTCGGAGACCCAGTACTTC
TRBV7-2	-	TRBJ1-1	TRBD1	CASSLWTGRTEAFF	TGTGCCAGCAGCTTATGGACAGGGAGGACTGAAGCTTTCTTT
TRBV20-1	few	TRBJ1-4	-	CSATDGGNEKLFF	TGCAGTGCTACCGACGGTGGGAATGAAAAACTGTTTTTT
TRBV20-1	few	TRBJ2-7	-	CSAHRAYNEQYF	TGCAGTGCCCACCGGGCGTACAATGAGCAGTACTTC
TRBV5-1	once	TRBJ1-1	TRBD1	CASSFRMTGRNTEAFF	TGCGCCAGCAGCTTCCGAATGACAGGGAGGAACACTGAAGCTTTCTTT
TRBV20-1	-	TRBJ2-7	TRBD1	CSARDPGQGVYEQYF	TGCAGTGCTAGAGATCCCGGACAGGGGGTCTACGAGCAGTACTTC
TRBV2	many	TRBJ2-7	TRBD2	CASTWTSAYEQYF	TGTGCCAGCACCTGGACTAGCGCCTACGAGCAGTACTTC
TRBV11-3	-	TRBJ2-1	-	CASSLLRGEGEQFF	TGTGCCAGCAGCTTATTGAGGGGCGAGGGTGAGCAGTTCTTC
TRBV18	-	TRBJ2-7	-	CASSPGPLDEQYF	TGTGCCAGCTCACCGGGTCCGTTGGACGAGCAGTACTTC
TRBV6-6	few	TRBJ2-6	-	CASTKRSRVTGANVLTF	TGTGCCAGCACCAAAAGGTCCAGGGTAACTGGGGCCAACGTCCTGACTTTC
TRBV7-8	-	TRBJ1-4	-	CASSLLTAPNEKLFF	TGTGCCAGCAGCTTACTGACAGCGCCTAATGAAAAACTGTTTTTT
TRBV19	-	TRBJ2-1	TRBD2	CASSGLARYSYNEQFF	TGTGCCAGTAGTGGACTAGCGAGATACTCCTACAATGAGCAGTTCTTC
TRBV11-2	-	TRBJ2-3	-	CAISPGRAQYF	TGTGCAATCTCGCCAGGGAGAGCGCAGTATTTT
TRBV7-9	-	TRBJ2-7	TRBD1	CASSLAPGQGFRISYEQYF	TGTGCCAGCAGCTTAGCTCCGGGACAGGGGTTTAGGATTTCCTACGAGCAGTACTTC
TRBV20-1	-	TRBJ2-7	TRBD2	CSAGPGLARNNEQYF	TGCAGTGCTGGACCGGGACTAGCGAGAAACAATGAGCAGTACTTC
TRBV27	few	TRBJ2-1	TRBD2	CASRADRTSGSSNEQFF	TGTGCCAGCAGAGCAGACCGGACTAGCGGGAGTTCGAATGAGCAGTTCTTC
TRBV10-3	many	TRBJ2-7	-	CAISESVEQYF	TGTGCCATCAGTGAGTCGGTCGAGCAGTACTTC
TRBV12-3/TRBV12-4	-	TRBJ2-7	TRBD2	CASSRPASGTYEQYF	TGTGCCAGCAGTCGACCCGCTAGCGGGACTTACGAGCAGTACTTC
TRBV12-3/TRBV12-4	few	TRBJ1-5	-	CASLRLGEGQPQHF	TGTGCCAGCCTCAGGCTGGGGGAGGGTCAGCCCCAGCATTTT
TRBV20-1	-	TRBJ1-2	-	CSATAPKAVRDYGYTF	TGCAGTGCTACGGCGCCGAAGGCCGTTAGGGACTATGGCTACACCTTC
TRBV6-1	-	TRBJ2-5	TRBD1	CASSEVKGTVETQYF	TGTGCCAGCAGTGAAGTCAAAGGGACAGTAGAGACCCAGTACTTC
TRBV20-1	few	TRBJ1-2	TRBD1	CSAPARGQWGYTF	TGCAGTGCCCCCGCCAGGGGGCAATGGGGCTACACCTTC